Presented here are 15 T cell receptor beta chains from one specimen sequenced in a study of blood T cell repertoires in COVID-19. Using immunoSEQ multiplex PCR, the repertoire was profiled, and TCRdb retains in-frame clones only, with some absent. The sample has about 92,000 clones, approximately 81% seen once; the top ten hold roughly 37%. Material: peripheral blood. Receptors were obtained from an elderly man with acute or convalescent COVID-19.

This rearrangement joins TRBV29-1 to TRBJ1-1, with 7 bases aligning to TRBD1. The CDR3 extends over 13 amino acids. The germline CDR1 and CDR2 sequences are SQVTM and ANQGSEA. V dropped 2 bases and J dropped 1; count of bases not matched to a gene: 1. CDR3 region: CSVEWTGNTEAFF. The DNA of the CDR3 is TGCAGCGTTGAATGGACAGGGAACACTGAAGCTTTCTTT.

The V call is TRBV7-9, the J call TRBJ2-5; maybe TRBD2 (6 bases). The V end lost 5 bases, the J end lost 4 bases, and 11 bases lay between the germline ends. CDR1 is SEHNR and CDR2 is FQNEAQ in the germline V gene (reference sequence). This CDR3 region has 13 residues. The CDR3 protein is CASSEVGGETQYF. The CDR3, as DNA: TGTGCCAGCAGCGAGGTGGGGGGAGAGACCCAGTACTTC.

The rearrangement links TRBV7-3 to TRBJ1-3; 12 bases fit TRBD1. This CDR3 is 21 amino acids long. V dropped 0 bases and J dropped 3; count of bases not matched to a gene: 15. CDR1 SGHTA and CDR2 FQGTGA come from the germline V gene. CDR3 sequence (DNA): TGTGCCAGCAGCTTAACTTATAGGGACAGGGGGCCCTGCCAGCTTGGAAACACCATATATTTT. This codes for CASSLTYRDRGPCQLGNTIYF.

The table lists this clone with a count of one. The same CDR3 arises from other DNA sequences in this sample as well. The rearrangement uses TRBV2 and TRBJ1-5; possibly TRBD1 for D (6 bases). The germline V gene has CDR1 SNHLY and CDR2 FYNNEI. Trimming removed 2 bases from V and 2 bases from J, with 10 bases in between. The CDR3 totals 15 residues. The CDR3 DNA sequence: TGTGCCAGCAGTGAATCGGGGGGGCGCAATCAGCCCCAGCATTTT. Protein product: CASSESGGRNQPQHF.

The chain combines TRBV6-6 with TRBJ2-5; perhaps TRBD1 as D (6 bases). The CDR3 has 14 residues. Trimming left V 2 bases short and J 2 bases short, with 9 bases between. Germline V CDR1 and CDR2: MNHNY, SVGAGI (reference sequence). As DNA, the CDR3 is TGTGCCAGCAGTTACGCTGGACAGCAAGAGACCCAGTACTTC. The encoded protein is CASSYAGQQETQYF.

The gene calls are TRBV19 and TRBJ1-4, with 8 bases identical to TRBD1. Germline V CDR1 and CDR2: LNHDA, SQIVND (reference sequence). Trimming at V came to 7 bases and at J to 1 base, leaving 5 bases not matched to a gene. This CDR3 is 15 amino acids long. In DNA, the CDR3 is TGTGCCAGTACCAATACAGGGGGAACTAATGAAAAACTGTTTTTT. The encoded protein is CASTNTGGTNEKLFF.

In DNA form, the CDR3 reads TGTGCCAGCAGCGTGACAGCCCCGAACACTGAAGCTTTCTTT. Protein: CASSVTAPNTEAFF. V gene TRBV7-9 combines with J gene TRBJ1-1; possible D gene TRBD1, 5 bases. V lost 5 bases, J lost 1 base, and 11 bases lay in between. Per germline, CDR1 SEHNR and CDR2 FQNEAQ (reference sequence). This CDR3 has 14 residues.

The chain couples TRBV7-3 to TRBJ2-1; 7 bases fit TRBD1. The germline V gene encodes CDR1 SGHTA and CDR2 FQGTGA. The CDR3 contains 17 residues. With 2 bases clipped from V and 0 bases from J, the junction kept 7 bases outside the gene matches. CDR3 in DNA: TGTGCCAGCAGCTTAGAACCGGACAGGAACTCCTACAATGAGCAGTTCTTC. Its protein is CASSLEPDRNSYNEQFF.

This clone was picked up one time. The genes are TRBV28 and TRBJ1-2; a possible D gene is TRBD1 (5 bases). This CDR3 has 14 amino acids. Germline lookup yields CDR1 MDHEN and CDR2 SYDVKM. Trimming cost V 5 bases and J 0 bases, with 10 bases left between them. The CDR3 DNA follows: TGTGCCAGCAGTACGGACACAGCTAACTATGGCTACACCTTC. This encodes CASSTDTANYGYTF.

The V call is TRBV18, the J call TRBJ2-6, with TRBD2 identical over 14 bases. Germline CDR1 KGHSH, CDR2 LQKENI. Trimming removed 3 bases from V and 4 bases from J; junction bases left unmatched: 11. This CDR3 is 20 amino acids long. CDR3 in amino acids: CASSPAGLAGARAGANVLTF. The CDR3 bases are TGTGCCAGCTCACCGGCGGGACTAGCGGGAGCCCGGGCCGGGGCCAACGTCCTGACTTTC.

V is TRBV5-5 and J is TRBJ2-7; TRBD1 might be the D (5 bases). The CDR3 has 14 residues. Deletions cut 0 bases from V and 0 bases from J, with 7 bases between. From germline, CDR1 is SGHKS and CDR2 YYEKEE (reference sequence). The CDR3 reads CASSLAQASYEQYF. CDR3 nucleotide sequence: TGTGCCAGCAGCTTGGCACAGGCCTCCTACGAGCAGTACTTC.

J is TRBJ2-5 and V is TRBV3-1 (or the pseudogene TRBV3-2); 12 bases are shared with TRBD2. CDR1 and CDR2 from the germline V gene are LGHDT and YNNKEL (reference sequence). Losses at the gene ends were 4 bases for V and 5 bases for J; bases not matched to a gene: 8. This CDR3 contains 16 residues. The CDR3 sequence: CASSRTGTSGLETQYF. For the CDR3, the DNA is TGTGCCAGCAGCCGCACCGGGACTAGCGGGCTGGAGACCCAGTACTTC.

This rearrangement joins TRBV6-2 or TRBV6-3 to TRBJ2-4, with 7 bases identical to TRBD2. V lost 2 bases, J lost 0 bases, and 13 bases stayed unmatched. This CDR3 is 19 amino acids long. Looked up from germline, CDR1 is MNHEY and CDR2 is SVGEGT. The CDR3 here is CASSYEASGPTLAKNIQYF. The CDR3 coding sequence is TGTGCCAGCAGTTACGAAGCTAGCGGACCGACTCTAGCCAAAAACATTCAGTACTTC.

The V call is TRBV6-5, the J call TRBJ1-1; 7 bases agree with TRBD1. Unmatched junction bases numbered 7, after V lost 5 bases and J lost 1 base. Germline loops: CDR1 MNHEY, CDR2 SVGAGI. The CDR3 covers 15 residues. CDR3 region: CASSSGQESNTEAFF. The CDR3 DNA sequence: TGTGCCAGCAGTAGCGGACAGGAATCGAACACTGAAGCTTTCTTT.

The chain recombines TRBV6-5 with TRBJ1-5; a weak D match, TRBD1 (5 bases). Trimming cost V 6 bases and J 0 bases, with 6 bases left between them. The CDR3 spans 13 residues. CDR1 and CDR2 (germline): MNHEY, SVGAGI. CDR3 DNA sequence: TGTGCCAGCAGCGACAGTAGCAATCAGCCCCAGCATTTT. Translated, it gives CASSDSSNQPQHF.